This T cell receptor (beta chain) was sequenced for a study of response to subunit inactivated influenza vaccine. Turning to this clonotype: Its antigen is still unknown.

TCRdb reanalysed the RT-PCR reads using MiXCR and keeps one entry per CDR3 protein. Here the sample spans about 650,000 distinct CDR3 sequences, roughly 14% being singletons. The ends lost 0 bases at V and 4 bases at J; junction bases unmatched: 10. This CDR3 region has 17 residues. Looked up from germline, CDR1 is SGHVS and CDR2 is FNYEAQ. Overall study results and limits: It was suggested by the authors that few new T cells are recruited by each seasonal influenza vaccination.

The sequencing used PBMCs from blood, collected 11 to 12 days after vaccination. This receptor was identified in a man over 45 who received an inactivated influenza vaccine. This chain connects TRBV7-6 to TRBJ2-7; 9 bases are shared with TRBD1. CDR3 amino acids: CASSLASPGQGLYEQYF. CDR3 nucleotide sequence: TGTGCCAGCAGCTTAGCAAGTCCGGGACAGGGCTTGTACGAGCAGTACTTC.